The 17 T cell receptor beta chains presented below share a single source sample, sequenced in a study of blood T cell repertoires in COVID-19. TCRdb keeps only in-frame clones here, not all; method: immunoSEQ multiplex PCR. This sample carries about 220,000 clones, about 91% of them seen once, and the ten largest clones take roughly 2.5%. Sequencing input: PBMCs or T cells enriched from blood (not recorded which). The receptors come from a woman between 40 and 55 years old with acute COVID-19.

V is TRBV5-4 and J is TRBJ2-1; TRBD2 agrees at 8 bases. Germline CDR1 and CDR2: SGHNT and YYREEE (reference sequence). The CDR3 totals 15 residues. V shed 4 bases and J 2 bases; nucleotides not matched to a gene: 5. The CDR3 is CASSPVGRAYNEQFF. The CDR3 nucleotides read TGTGCCAGCAGCCCCGTCGGGAGGGCCTACAATGAGCAGTTCTTC.

V is TRBV11-3 and J is TRBJ2-2, with 9 bases aligning to TRBD2. Per the germline V gene, CDR1 is SGHNT and CDR2 is YENEEA. The CDR3 sequence is 16 residues long. V dropped 6 bases and J dropped 0; count of bases not matched to a gene: 5. CDR3 region: CASRPTSGANTGELFF. The CDR3 nucleotides read TGTGCCAGCAGACCGACTAGCGGCGCGAACACCGGGGAGCTGTTTTTT.

The chain couples TRBV29-1 to TRBJ2-5; D may be TRBD1 (6 bases). The CDR3 covers 12 residues. Trimming took 8 bases from V and 5 from J, leaving 15 bases between them. Germline V gene sequence: CDR1 SQVTM, CDR2 ANQGSEA. The CDR3 bases are TGCAGCTTACTCGCAGGGGACGAGACCCAGTACTTC. This gives the protein CSLLAGDETQYF.

J is TRBJ1-4 and V is TRBV12-3 or TRBV12-4; D not certain. The CDR3 is 12 amino acids. The V gene lost 5 bases and the J gene lost 8 bases, with 9 bases spanning the gap. The chain's CDR3 is CASSPGREKLFF. CDR3 coding DNA: TGTGCCAGCAGTCCCGGGAGGGAAAAACTGTTTTTT.

The chain employs TRBV9 and TRBJ2-2, with 7 bases identical to TRBD1. Germline CDR1 is SGDLS and CDR2 is YYNGEE. The length of the CDR3 is 17 residues. The V segment lost 0 bases and the J segment 6 bases; nucleotides outside the gene matches: 11. CDR3 residues: CASSVGTGEALAGELFF. CDR3 nucleotides: TGTGCCAGCAGCGTAGGGACAGGAGAAGCCTTGGCCGGGGAGCTGTTTTTT.

V and J are TRBV4-1 and TRBJ2-3, with TRBD2 identical over 7 bases. The V and J ends lost 1 base and 4 bases, in that order; junction bases with no gene match: 8. The germline V gene encodes CDR1 MGHRA and CDR2 YSYEKL. This CDR3 is 16 amino acids long. Here the CDR3 reads CASSQAGRAGADTQYF. The CDR3 DNA reads as TGCGCCAGCAGCCAAGCAGGGAGGGCGGGAGCAGATACGCAGTATTTT.

The chain links TRBV5-1 to TRBJ1-1; 10 nucleotides match TRBD1. Trimming cost V 0 bases and J 6 bases; bases outside gene matches: 5. The germline V gene has CDR1 SGHRS and CDR2 YFSETQ. This CDR3 is 15 amino acids long. Here the CDR3 reads CASSLGTGGFAEAFF. CDR3 in DNA: TGCGCCAGCAGCTTGGGGACAGGGGGTTTTGCTGAAGCTTTCTTT.

This rearrangement joins TRBV6-5 to TRBJ1-2; 11 bases line up with TRBD1. The V and J ends lost 2 bases and 2 bases, in that order; junction bases with no gene match: 4. Germline V CDR1 and CDR2: MNHEY, SVGAGI. The CDR3 length is 16 residues. The CDR3 DNA follows: TGTGCCAGCAGTTACGCGAGGACAGGGGGCAACTATGGCTACACCTTC. Encoded protein: CASSYARTGGNYGYTF.

V is TRBV19 and J is TRBJ1-1, with D unresolved. Trimming removed 4 bases at V and 4 bases at J, with 10 bases between. The CDR3 spans 13 residues. Germline V gene data show CDR1 as LNHDA and CDR2 as SQIVND (reference sequence). CDR3 nucleotide sequence: TGTGCCAGTAGTACACCGAGTCCCACTGAAGCTTTCTTT. Amino acids: CASSTPSPTEAFF.

The gene calls are TRBV30 and TRBJ2-1, with a possible D match to TRBD2 (5 bases). CDR1 is GTSNPN, CDR2 SVGIG, per germline (reference sequence). The CDR3 spans 10 residues. Deletions cut 5 bases from V and 15 bases from J, with 14 bases between. The CDR3 nucleotides are TGTGCCTGGGGCACTAGGATTCGGTTCTTC. This codes for CAWGTRIRFF.

The chain employs TRBV10-3 and TRBJ2-6; no definite D call. This CDR3 is built from 15 residues. The germline V and J ends were trimmed by 3 bases and 0 bases, with 6 bases remaining between them. Germline loops: CDR1 ENHRY, CDR2 SYGVKD. CDR3 region: CAISDWSSGANVLTF. Written as DNA, the CDR3 is TGTGCCATCAGTGATTGGAGCTCTGGGGCCAACGTCCTGACTTTC.

This sequence joins TRBV30 and TRBJ1-2; TRBD1 is a possible D gene (5 bases). CDR3 length equals 13 residues. Trimming took 3 bases from V and 4 from J, leaving 12 bases between them. CDR1 and CDR2 from the germline V gene are GTSNPN and SVGIG (reference sequence). CDR3 sequence (DNA): TGTGCCTGGAGCCTGCAGACAGTCTATGGCTACACCTTC. Amino acids: CAWSLQTVYGYTF.

The genes are TRBV7-9 and TRBJ2-1; 10 positions agree with TRBD2. There are 18 residues in the CDR3. The V segment lost 3 bases and the J segment 4 bases; nucleotides outside the gene matches: 12. CDR1 is SEHNR and CDR2 is FQNEAQ in the germline V gene (reference sequence). CDR3 sequence reads: CASSLQGEKLAGYNEQFF. The CDR3 nucleotides are TGTGCCAGCAGCTTGCAGGGGGAGAAACTAGCGGGGTACAATGAGCAGTTCTTC.

The chain carries TRBV7-9 and TRBJ1-1; D gene uncertain. The germline CDR1 and CDR2 sequences are SEHNR and FQNEAQ (reference sequence). V was cut by 5 bases and J by 10 bases, with 11 bases left in between. The CDR3 totals 11 residues. CDR3 sequence (DNA): TGTGCCAGCAGCCCCGTCGCGGGAGCTTTCTTT. Residues: CASSPVAGAFF.

This chain joins TRBV15 and TRBJ2-2; D call uncertain. V was pared by 3 bases and J by 2 bases, with 4 bases between. The CDR3 totals 13 residues. Germline CDR1 reads LNHNV; CDR2 reads YYDKDF (reference sequence). The CDR3 DNA is TGTGCCACCAGCAGGAGAAACACCGGGGAGCTGTTTTTT. Translating it yields CATSRRNTGELFF.

This clone was seen only a few times. Other DNA sequences in the same sample also yield this CDR3. The chain couples TRBV5-1 to TRBJ2-3, with 9 positions matching TRBD2. The V gene's germline CDR1 is SGHRS and CDR2 YFSETQ. This CDR3 spans 16 amino acids. The junction had 5 bases not matched to a gene; V was cut back by 0 bases and J by 3 bases. CDR3 in amino acids: CASSLAGGGATDTQYF. Written as DNA, the CDR3 is TGCGCCAGCAGCTTGGCCGGCGGGGGGGCAACAGATACGCAGTATTTT.

This chain connects TRBV7-8 to TRBJ1-2, with TRBD1 as a possible D gene (6 bases). CDR3 length: 15 amino acids. From germline, CDR1 is SGHVS and CDR2 FQNEAQ. Trimming shortened V by 0 bases and J by 4 bases, and 12 bases separated the two germline ends. The DNA of the CDR3 is TGTGCCAGCAGCTTAGCGCTGGGCAGGGGCTATGGCTACACCTTC. Protein sequence: CASSLALGRGYGYTF.